This entry lists 31 T cell receptor beta chains sequenced from one sample in a study of blood T cells in healthy people across ages. A sample-barcoded 5' primer and a J-beta primer mix were used in a second PCR of roughly 6 to 12 cycles. Via MiXCR, TCRdb re-called the 5' RACE reads, giving one row per CDR3 protein. This sample has approximately 780,000 distinct CDR3 sequences, with approximately 24% found just once. The sample was also reused in another study, on T cells of mothers and their children.

The specimen sequenced was blood. The receptors shown here come from a boy between 10 and 17 years old in good health.

This clonotype was picked up a small number of times. The chain combines TRBV6-5 with TRBJ2-2; 8 bases fit TRBD1. V trimming: 5 bases; J trimming: 3 bases; junction bases outside the gene matches: 8. This CDR3 is 16 amino acids long. Germline lookup yields CDR1 MNHEY and CDR2 SVGAGI. This CDR3 reads CASSPLGQGYTGELFF. In DNA form, the CDR3 reads TGTGCCAGCAGTCCACTCGGACAGGGATACACCGGGGAGCTGTTTTTT.

This clonotype occurred a few times. This chain connects TRBV20-1 to TRBJ1-4; 8 positions agree with TRBD1. The V gene end was trimmed by 5 bases and the J gene end by 8 bases; junction bases not matched to a gene: 7. The CDR3 extends over 13 amino acids. Germline-derived CDR1 and CDR2 are DFQATT and SNEGSKA (reference sequence). In DNA form, the CDR3 reads TGCAGTGCTCGAGGGACAGGAAGGGAAAAACTGTTTTTT. This gives the protein CSARGTGREKLFF.

The rearrangement joins TRBV12-3 or TRBV12-4 to TRBJ2-5; weak D call: TRBD2 (6 bases). This CDR3 is built from 14 residues. The germline V and J ends were trimmed by 8 bases and 7 bases, with 20 bases remaining between them. DNA of the CDR3: TGTGCCAGCGTGATCTCGGGGGTGGGAGGGACCCAGTACTTC. It encodes CASVISGVGGTQYF.

This clonotype was seen only a few times. The chain joins TRBV6-5 to TRBJ2-5, with D perhaps matching TRBD2 (5 bases). The DNA end is more similar to TRBJ2-1, so the J call may be wrong. The CDR3 totals 15 residues. From germline, CDR1 is MNHEY and CDR2 SVGAGI. In nucleotides, the CDR3 is TGTGCCAGCAGTTACGCCGGGATATCCAACAATGAGCAGTTCTTC. It is translated as CASSYAGISNNEQFF.

Regarding this clonotype: The junction departs from germline at one end; a sequencing error may be responsible. This chain links TRBV3-1 with TRBJ1-4; D is perhaps TRBD1 (6 bases). The germline gives CDR1 LGHDT, CDR2 YNNKEL (reference sequence). The CDR3 has 15 amino acids. The CDR3 DNA reads as TGTGCCAGCGGCCACCGAAGGGGGTCGGAGGAAAAACTGTTTTTT. Encoded protein: CASGHRRGSEEKLFF.

The chain employs TRBV27 and TRBJ2-3, with 11 bases that match TRBD2. The CDR3 spans 16 residues. With V trimmed by 1 base and J by 4 bases, 4 bases remained unmatched. The germline V gene has CDR1 MNHEY and CDR2 SMNVEV (reference sequence). Here the CDR3 reads CASSLLSSGGPDTQYF. In DNA, the CDR3 is TGTGCCAGCAGTTTATTATCTAGCGGGGGGCCAGATACGCAGTATTTT.

V and J are TRBV5-4 and TRBJ2-5, with 10 nucleotides matching TRBD2. Per germline, CDR1 SGHNT and CDR2 YYREEE (reference sequence). This CDR3 comprises 15 residues. V lost 4 bases and J lost 3; bases outside the gene matches: 6. The CDR3 spells CASSIAGLAEETQYF. CDR3 bases: TGTGCCAGCAGCATCGCCGGACTAGCGGAAGAGACCCAGTACTTC.

The V and J genes are TRBV14 and TRBJ2-7; D unresolved. The CDR3 loop spans 13 amino acids. Germline V gene sequence: CDR1 SGHDN, CDR2 FVKESK. Trimming took off 4 bases at V and 2 bases at J, with 9 bases between the two ends. The CDR3 DNA sequence: TGTGCCAGCAGCCTCGCAGAAACCTACGAGCAGTACTTC. As protein: CASSLAETYEQYF.

The rearrangement links TRBV12-3 or TRBV12-4 to TRBJ1-2; the D gene is possibly TRBD1 (5 bases). This CDR3 comprises 14 residues. Between the trimmed V and J ends, which lost 6 bases and 5 bases, there was a span of 16 bases. The CDR3 loop reads CASSRLGVVYGYTF. The CDR3 nucleotides read TGTGCCAGCAGCCGCCTGGGGGTCGTATATGGCTACACCTTC.

This clonotype has a handful of counts. The chain carries TRBV28 and TRBJ2-7; 10 bases are a match to TRBD1. The CDR3 is 15 residues long. V lost 4 bases, J lost 3 bases, and 6 bases stayed unmatched. CDR1 is MDHEN and CDR2 is SYDVKM in the germline V gene. The CDR3 DNA reads TGTGCCAGCAGTTCAGTGACAGGGGGCTTCTACGAGCAGTACTTC. It is translated as CASSSVTGGFYEQYF.

V gene TRBV11-2 combines with J gene TRBJ1-1, with D possibly TRBD1 on 6 matching bases. Germline assignment: CDR1 SGHAT and CDR2 FQNNGV. The CDR3 contains 14 residues. V lost 1 base to trimming and J lost 10 bases, with 16 bases between them. CDR3 protein: CASSLVGGPRGAFF. The DNA of the CDR3 is TGTGCCAGCAGCTTAGTTGGGGGCCCGAGGGGAGCTTTCTTT. The full variable domain, in which reference TRBV11-2 and TRBJ1-1 provide the parts outside the CDR3, is EAGVAQSPRYKIIEKRQSVAFWCNPISGHATLYWYQQILGQGPKLLIQFQNNGVVDDSQLPKDRFSAERLKGVDSTLKIQPAKLEDSAVYLCASSLVGGPRGAFFGQGTRLTVV.

This clonotype was seen a handful of times. The chain couples TRBV6-1 to TRBJ2-7, with TRBD1 matching 10 bases. Looked up from germline, CDR1 is MNHNS and CDR2 is SASEGT. This CDR3 region has 15 residues. The V segment lost 7 bases and the J segment 3 bases; nucleotides outside the gene matches: 9. The CDR3 DNA sequence: TGTGCCAGCAACCCCCGGGACAGGGGCGACTACGAGCAGTACTTC. Its protein is CASNPRDRGDYEQYF.

J is TRBJ1-2 and V is TRBV24-1, with 10 bases that match TRBD1. From germline, CDR1 is KGHDR and CDR2 SFDVKD. The CDR3 sequence is 13 residues long. The V segment lost 5 bases and the J segment 8 bases; nucleotides outside the gene matches: 4. CDR3 DNA sequence: TGTGCCACCAGTGTTGGGACAGGGGCCGGCTACACCTTC. Translating it yields CATSVGTGAGYTF.

This clonotype came up many times. The chain combines TRBV28 with TRBJ2-5, with 8 positions matching TRBD2. J gave up 4 bases and V 6 bases, and 16 bases lay outside the gene matches. CDR1 is MDHEN and CDR2 is SYDVKM in the germline V gene. The CDR3 sequence is 17 residues long. CDR3 region: CASSPPAGGVEGETQYF. The CDR3 DNA reads as TGTGCCAGCAGCCCCCCGGCGGGGGGAGTTGAGGGAGAGACCCAGTACTTC. The complete variable domain, with remaining parts taken from reference TRBV28 and TRBJ2-5, reads DVKVTQSSRYLVKRTGEKVFLECVQDMDHENMFWYRQDPGLGLRLIYFSYDVKMKEKGDIPEGYSVSREKKERFSLILESASTNQTSMYLCASSPPAGGVEGETQYFGPGTRLLVL.

The chain couples TRBV15 to TRBJ2-7, with D tentatively TRBD2 (6 bases). CDR3 length: 15 amino acids. Germline values: CDR1 LNHNV, CDR2 YYDKDF (reference sequence). Trimming shortened V by 3 bases and J by 3 bases, and 15 bases separated the two germline ends. This chain's CDR3 is CATSRGAGQFYEQYF. Here the CDR3 DNA reads TGTGCCACCAGCAGGGGAGCGGGCCAGTTCTACGAGCAGTACTTC.

In the case of this clonotype: Lacking the conserved final phenylalanine or tryptophan, this CDR3 likely reflects a read error. The gene calls are TRBV13 and TRBJ1-1; D is ambiguous. V was shortened by 5 bases and J by 1 base, with 14 bases between the two germline ends. The CDR3 extends over 15 amino acids. Germline V CDR1 and CDR2: PRHDT, FYEKMQ (reference sequence). CDR3 residues: CASSPLARRNTEAFL. DNA for the CDR3: TGTGCCAGCAGCCCCCTAGCCAGGCGGAACACTGAAGCTTTCCTT.

The chain has TRBV4-2 and TRBJ2-1; 8 nucleotides align to TRBD2. The length of the CDR3 is 16 residues. V was pared by 3 bases and J by 3 bases, with 7 bases of the junction left unmatched. Germline assignment: CDR1 LGHNA and CDR2 YNFKEQ. CDR3 amino acids: CASSQTGGALYNEQFF. The CDR3 region has the DNA TGTGCCAGCAGCCAGACGGGGGGGGCACTCTACAATGAGCAGTTCTTC.

This clonotype was seen only a few times. V gene TRBV6-5 combines with J gene TRBJ1-5, with TRBD1 matching 7 bases. Germline values: CDR1 MNHEY, CDR2 SVGAGI. This CDR3 is built from 15 residues. V trimming: 6 bases; J trimming: 3 bases; junction bases outside the gene matches: 8. In DNA form, the CDR3 reads TGTGCCAGCAGCCCGGGACAGAGAGACAATCAGCCCCAGCATTTT. It codes for CASSPGQRDNQPQHF.

The rearrangement uses TRBV9 and TRBJ2-5; TRBD2 matches 9 bases. The germline V gene encodes CDR1 SGDLS and CDR2 YYNGEE. J gave up 2 bases and V 0 bases, and 5 bases lay outside the gene matches. The CDR3 totals 16 residues. The CDR3 DNA follows: TGTGCCAGCAGCGTAGGTAGGACTAGCGTTCAAGAGACCCAGTACTTC. Translation: CASSVGRTSVQETQYF.

The chain couples TRBV12-3 or TRBV12-4 to TRBJ1-2, with a weak D call TRBD1 (5 bases). Trimming took off 2 bases at V and 4 bases at J, with 11 bases between the two ends. This CDR3 is built from 14 residues. CDR3 protein: CASSLWDVGYGYTF. DNA for the CDR3: TGTGCCAGCAGTTTATGGGACGTGGGCTATGGCTACACCTTC.

This clonotype was seen at least ten times. The chain couples TRBV12-3 or TRBV12-4 to TRBJ2-1; 9 positions agree with TRBD2. The length of the CDR3 is 16 residues. V lost 2 bases to trimming and J lost 2 bases; unmatched junction nucleotides: 4. The CDR3 DNA reads TGTGCCAGCAGTTTACGCGGGGGGGCCGCCTACAATGAGCAGTTCTTC. It codes for CASSLRGGAAYNEQFF.

The rearrangement links TRBV11-1 to TRBJ2-7; no definite D call. The CDR3 totals 15 residues. Germline CDR1 SGHAT, CDR2 FQDESV (reference sequence). The V end was cut by 5 bases, the J end by 7 bases, with 21 bases between. CDR3 coding DNA: TGTGCCAGCAGCCAGGACGGAGTTTCCGACCCAGAGCAGTACTTC. The encoded protein is CASSQDGVSDPEQYF.

The chain recombines TRBV9 with TRBJ2-1; weak D call: TRBD1 (6 bases). The CDR3 covers 16 residues. V lost 0 bases and J lost 7, with 17 bases in between. Per germline, CDR1 SGDLS and CDR2 YYNGEE. The DNA of the CDR3 is TGTGCCAGCAGCGTAGCCTCCGGACAGCTGGGGAATGAGCAGTTCTTC. Amino acid sequence: CASSVASGQLGNEQFF. The full variable domain, completed using reference TRBV9 and TRBJ2-1, is DSGVTQTPKHLITATGQRVTLRCSPRSGDLSVYWYQQSLDQGLQFLIQYYNGEERAKGNILERFSAQQFPDLHSELNLSSLELGDSALYFCASSVASGQLGNEQFFGPGTRLTVL.

This clonotype occurred a few times. The chain joins TRBV27 to TRBJ2-1; 9 bases map to TRBD2. The CDR3 is made up of 14 amino acids. Germline V gives CDR1 MNHEY, CDR2 SMNVEV (reference sequence). V lost 2 bases and J lost 15; bases outside the gene matches: 11. The CDR3 DNA reads TGTGCCAGCAGTTTAATTGGCGGCGGGGGGGCCCTGTTCTTC. Translation: CASSLIGGGGALFF.

At least ten counts were recorded for this clonotype. The V call is TRBV7-7, the J call TRBJ2-1, with TRBD1 as a possible D gene (6 bases). V was shortened by 1 base and J by 7 bases, with 11 bases between the two germline ends. Germline loops: CDR1 SSHAT, CDR2 FNYEAQ (reference sequence). CDR3 length equals 14 residues. The CDR3 loop is CASSLGGPGNEQFF. CDR3 nucleotides: TGTGCCAGCAGCTTAGGGGGGCCGGGAAATGAGCAGTTCTTC.

The CDR3 loop reads CASSLGESGNTIYF. CDR3 DNA: TGCGCCAGCAGCTTGGGAGAGTCTGGAAACACCATATATTTT. The chain has TRBV5-1 and TRBJ1-3; D remains unclear. The V end lost 0 bases, the J end lost 1 base, and 5 bases lay between the germline ends. Germline V CDR1 and CDR2: SGHRS, YFSETQ. This CDR3 has 14 amino acids. Full variable domain (rest looked up from reference TRBV5-1 and TRBJ1-3): KAGVTQTPRYLIKTRGQQVTLSCSPISGHRSVSWYQQTPGQGLQFLFEYFSETQRNKGNFPGRFSGRQFSNSRSEMNVSTLELGDSALYLCASSLGESGNTIYFGEGSWLTVV.

V gene TRBV6-2 or TRBV6-3 combines with J gene TRBJ1-5, with TRBD1 identical over 7 bases. V dropped 2 bases and J dropped 3; count of bases not matched to a gene: 7. Germline assignment: CDR1 MNHEY and CDR2 SVGEGT. The CDR3 runs to 16 residues. CDR3 nucleotide sequence: TGTGCCAGCAGTTACACCACCGGACAGGTCAATCAGCCCCAGCATTTT. Its protein product is CASSYTTGQVNQPQHF.

This clonotype was observed a few times. The rearrangement joins TRBV30 to TRBJ2-2; D is perhaps TRBD1 (5 bases). The CDR3 is 15 residues long. The germline CDR1 and CDR2 sequences are GTSNPN and SVGIG (reference sequence). Trimming pared 0 bases from V and 1 base from J, leaving 9 bases between. The DNA of the CDR3 is TGTGCCTGGAGTGTAGGGCAGGGGAACACCGGGGAGCTGTTTTTT. Translating it yields CAWSVGQGNTGELFF. Filled out from reference TRBV30 and TRBJ2-2, the complete variable domain reads SQTIHQWPATLVQPVGSPLSLECTVEGTSNPNLYWYRQAAGRGLQLLFYSVGIGQISSEVPQNLSASRPQDRQFILSSKKLLLSDSGFYLCAWSVGQGNTGELFFGEGSRLTVL.

This sequence joins TRBV9 and TRBJ2-2, with D unclear. In germline, CDR1 is SGDLS, CDR2 YYNGEE. The CDR3 extends over 13 amino acids. V was pared by 0 bases and J by 5 bases, with 5 bases between. The CDR3 reads CASSVGATGELFF. CDR3 nucleotide sequence: TGTGCCAGCAGCGTAGGGGCTACCGGGGAGCTGTTTTTT.

This clonotype has just a few counts. V usage is TRBV3-1 and J usage is TRBJ1-1; D gene uncertain. The germline CDR1 and CDR2 sequences are LGHDT and YNNKEL (reference sequence). CDR3 length equals 15 residues. V gave up 1 base and J gave up 5 bases, with 14 bases separating them. This CDR3 is CASSQGLGRWTEAFF. For the CDR3, the DNA is TGTGCCAGCAGCCAAGGTCTAGGGAGGTGGACTGAAGCTTTCTTT.

V usage is TRBV12-3 or TRBV12-4 and J usage is TRBJ2-5, with 13 nucleotides matching TRBD2. The J segment lost 3 bases and the V segment lost 6 bases, leaving 7 bases of the junction unmatched. This CDR3 comprises 16 residues. The DNA for the CDR3 is TGTGCCAGCAGCACATTACTAGCGGGAGGGGAAGAGACCCAGTACTTC. Its translation is CASSTLLAGGEETQYF.